The clone carrying this T cell receptor beta chain was recorded a few times. Its specificity is unknown. The table came from immunoSEQ multiplex PCR; TCRdb's copy has only in-frame clones and leaves some out. The data show 680 or so clones, roughly nine tenths seen once. The CDR3 length is 15 residues. Germline CDR1 reads MDHEN; CDR2 reads SYDVKM. The V and J ends lost 5 bases and 0 bases, in that order; junction bases with no gene match: 7. This specimen belongs to a study of chemoradiotherapy in HPV16-positive cancers. In the study overall: A couple of HPV16-positive patients' cells yielded candidate HPV-specific clones and common motifs. General observations from the study: The functional HPV-specific definition rests on just a couple of HPV16-positive patients. During treatment, candidate HPV-specific clones and E7-related motifs expanded in tumor.

This receptor was obtained from a human donor with HPV-associated anogenital cancer. The sequencing used tumor tissue, collected from a patient who underwent chemoradiotherapy. J is TRBJ2-7 and V is TRBV28; 7 bases are shared with TRBD1. CDR3 protein: CASSTPTGSSYEQYF. CDR3 coding DNA: TGTGCCAGCAGTACCCCGACAGGGAGCTCCTACGAGCAGTACTTC.